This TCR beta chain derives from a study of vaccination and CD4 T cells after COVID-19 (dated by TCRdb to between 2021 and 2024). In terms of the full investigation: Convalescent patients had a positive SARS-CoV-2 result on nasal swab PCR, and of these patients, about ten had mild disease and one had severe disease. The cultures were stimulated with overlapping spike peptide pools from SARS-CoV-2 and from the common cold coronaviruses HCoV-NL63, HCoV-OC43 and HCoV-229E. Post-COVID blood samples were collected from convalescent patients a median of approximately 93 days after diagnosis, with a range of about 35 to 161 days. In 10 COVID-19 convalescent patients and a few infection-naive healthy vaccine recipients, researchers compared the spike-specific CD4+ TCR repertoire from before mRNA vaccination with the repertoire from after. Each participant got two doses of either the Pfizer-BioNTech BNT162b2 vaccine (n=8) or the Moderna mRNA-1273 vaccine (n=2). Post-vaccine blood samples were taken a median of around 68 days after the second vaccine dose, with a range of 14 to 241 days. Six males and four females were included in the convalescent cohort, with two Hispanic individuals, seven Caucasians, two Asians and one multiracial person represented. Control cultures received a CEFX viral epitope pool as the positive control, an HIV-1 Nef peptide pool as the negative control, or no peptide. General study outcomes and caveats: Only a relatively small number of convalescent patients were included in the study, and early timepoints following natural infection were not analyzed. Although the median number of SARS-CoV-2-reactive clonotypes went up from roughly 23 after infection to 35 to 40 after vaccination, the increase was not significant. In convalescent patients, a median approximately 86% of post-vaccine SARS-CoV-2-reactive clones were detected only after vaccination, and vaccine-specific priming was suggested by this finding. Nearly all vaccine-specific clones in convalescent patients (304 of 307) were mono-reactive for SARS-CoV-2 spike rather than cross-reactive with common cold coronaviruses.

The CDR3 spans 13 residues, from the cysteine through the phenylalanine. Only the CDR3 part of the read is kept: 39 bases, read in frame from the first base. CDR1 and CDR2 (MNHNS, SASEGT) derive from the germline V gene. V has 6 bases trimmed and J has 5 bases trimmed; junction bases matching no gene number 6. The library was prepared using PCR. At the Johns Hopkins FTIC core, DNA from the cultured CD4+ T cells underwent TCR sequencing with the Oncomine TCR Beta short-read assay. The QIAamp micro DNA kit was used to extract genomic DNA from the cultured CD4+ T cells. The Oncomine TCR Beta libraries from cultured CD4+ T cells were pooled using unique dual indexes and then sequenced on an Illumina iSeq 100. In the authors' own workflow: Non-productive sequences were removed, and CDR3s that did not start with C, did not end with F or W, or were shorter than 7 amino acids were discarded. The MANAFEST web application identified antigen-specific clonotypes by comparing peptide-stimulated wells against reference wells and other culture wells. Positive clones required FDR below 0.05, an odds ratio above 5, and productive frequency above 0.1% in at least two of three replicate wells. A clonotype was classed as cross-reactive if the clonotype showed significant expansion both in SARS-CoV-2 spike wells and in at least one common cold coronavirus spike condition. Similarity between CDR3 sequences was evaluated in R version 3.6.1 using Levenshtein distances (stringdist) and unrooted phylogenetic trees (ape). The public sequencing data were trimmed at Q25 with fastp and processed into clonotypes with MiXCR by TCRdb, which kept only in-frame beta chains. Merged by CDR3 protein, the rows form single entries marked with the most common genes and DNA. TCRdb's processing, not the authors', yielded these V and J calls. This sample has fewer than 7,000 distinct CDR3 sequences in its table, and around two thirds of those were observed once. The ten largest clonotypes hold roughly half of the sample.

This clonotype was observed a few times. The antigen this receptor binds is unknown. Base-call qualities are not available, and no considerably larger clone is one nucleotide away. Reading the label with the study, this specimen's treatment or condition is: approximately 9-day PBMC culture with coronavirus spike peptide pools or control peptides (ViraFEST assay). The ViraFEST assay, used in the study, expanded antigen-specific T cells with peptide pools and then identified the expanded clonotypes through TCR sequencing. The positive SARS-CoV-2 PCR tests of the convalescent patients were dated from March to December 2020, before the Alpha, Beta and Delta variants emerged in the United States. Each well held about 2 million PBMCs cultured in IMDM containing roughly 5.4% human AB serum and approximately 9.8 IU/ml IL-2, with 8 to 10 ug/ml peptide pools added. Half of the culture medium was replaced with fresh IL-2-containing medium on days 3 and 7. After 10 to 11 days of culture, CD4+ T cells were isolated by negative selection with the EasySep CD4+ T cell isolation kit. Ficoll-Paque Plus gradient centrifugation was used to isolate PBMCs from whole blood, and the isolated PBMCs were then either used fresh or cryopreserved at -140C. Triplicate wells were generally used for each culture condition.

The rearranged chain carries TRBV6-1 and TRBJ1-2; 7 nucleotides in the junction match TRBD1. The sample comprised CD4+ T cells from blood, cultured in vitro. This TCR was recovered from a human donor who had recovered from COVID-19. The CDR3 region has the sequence CASRHRGDYGYTF. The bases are TGTGCCAGCAGACACAGGGGAGATTATGGCTACACCTTC.